One and the same sample provided the 14 T cell receptor beta chains below, sequenced in a study of T cells expressing NK-cell markers. TCRdb re-called the 5' RACE reads and gives one entry per CDR3 protein, without DNA. This repertoire includes roughly 450,000 distinct CDR3 sequences. Sequences were obtained from blood T cells: a sorted CD56 or NKG2C T cell subset, CD4+ or CD8+ T cells, or bulk PBMC T cells (not recorded which). These receptors were collected from a woman between 50 and 59 years old in good health.

V and J are TRBV6-5 and TRBJ1-1. This CDR3 has 14 residues. CDR1 is MNHEY, CDR2 SVGAGI, per germline. The CDR3 is CASSYSRVSTEAFF.

This rearrangement joins TRBV12-5 to TRBJ1-2; TCRdb designates TRBD1, a call that cannot be tested without DNA. The CDR3 is made up of 13 amino acids. CDR1 is LGHNT and CDR2 is FRNRAP in the germline V gene. The CDR3 loop is CASGWGATDGYTF.

The chain has TRBV12-3 or TRBV12-4 and TRBJ2-5; TCRdb names TRBD2, which stays unverified in the absence of DNA. This CDR3 comprises 13 residues. This CDR3 is CASTVRGSGTQYF.

CDR3 protein: CAARGQGAIDEQYF. This chain links TRBV10-3 with TRBJ2-7; TCRdb lists TRBD1, though no DNA is available to test this call. Germline CDR1 is ENHRY and CDR2 is SYGVKD. The CDR3 spans 14 residues.

The genes are TRBV3-1 and TRBJ2-2; TCRdb proposes TRBD2, but this gene call is untestable without DNA. Germline V gene lookup returns CDR1 LGHDT and CDR2 YNNKEL (reference sequence). CDR3 length equals 15 residues. The CDR3 reads CASSPRTSLPGELFF. Filled out from reference TRBV3-1 and TRBJ2-2, the complete variable domain reads DTAVSQTPKYLVTQMGNDKSIKCEQNLGHDTMYWYKQDSKKFLKIMFSYNNKELIINETVPNRFSPKSPDKAHLNLHINSLELGDSAVYFCASSPRTSLPGELFFGEGSRLTVL.

This chain links TRBV6-5 with TRBJ2-1; the D call of TRBD2 rests on TCRdb alone, since no DNA is present to check it. Germline V lookup: CDR1 MNHEY, CDR2 SVGAGI. CDR3 size: 15 residues. The chain's CDR3 is CASSYSKTPTWPWFF.

This chain's CDR3 is CSARESRRSTDTQYF. The chain joins TRBV20-1 to TRBJ2-3. The CDR3 contains 15 residues. From germline, CDR1 is DFQATT and CDR2 SNEGSKA (reference sequence).

The V call is TRBV7-9, the J call TRBJ2-7; the D call from TCRdb, TRBD1, cannot be confirmed without DNA. From germline, CDR1 is SEHNR and CDR2 FQNEAQ (reference sequence). This CDR3 has 14 residues. CDR3: CASSLGRVSYEQYF.

The genes are TRBV29-1 and TRBJ2-1; TCRdb selects TRBD1, and the lack of DNA leaves this call unchecked. The CDR3 extends over 14 amino acids. Germline V CDR1 and CDR2: SQVTM, ANQGSEA. This CDR3 is CSYRDHSSYNEQFF.

The CDR3 protein is CASTPGEGGRNEQYF. This chain uses TRBV6-5 with TRBJ2-7; TCRdb lists TRBD1, though no DNA is available to test this call. There are 15 residues in the CDR3. Germline loops: CDR1 MNHEY, CDR2 SVGAGI.

This sequence joins TRBV5-4 and TRBJ2-5; TCRdb outputs TRBD2, but without DNA this stays unchecked. CDR1 is SGHNT and CDR2 is YYREEE in the germline V gene (reference sequence). This CDR3 has 13 amino acids. This CDR3 reads CASSLTKRGTQYF.

This chain links TRBV18 with TRBJ2-7; the TCRdb call, TRBD2, lacks DNA for checking. The CDR3 length is 15 residues. Germline V gene data show CDR1 as KGHSH and CDR2 as LQKENI. CDR3 protein: CASSPPGRGRYEQYF.

The V and J genes are TRBV14 and TRBJ2-1; checking the TCRdb D call of TRBD2 is not possible without DNA. There are 16 residues in the CDR3. Looked up from germline, CDR1 is SGHDN and CDR2 is FVKESK. CDR3 protein: CASSQDWLAVYNEQFF. The complete variable domain, with remaining parts taken from reference TRBV14 and TRBJ2-1, reads EAGVTQFPSHSVIEKGQTVTLRCDPISGHDNLYWYRRVMGKEIKFLLHFVKESKQDESGMPNNRFLAERTGGTYSTLKVQPAELEDSGVYFCASSQDWLAVYNEQFFGPGTRLTVL.

The V call is TRBV4-1, the J call TRBJ2-7. Germline V gene sequence: CDR1 MGHRA, CDR2 YSYEKL. The CDR3 runs to 14 residues. The CDR3 loop is CASSQPLKSYEQYF.